This is a list of T cell receptor beta chains from one sample in a study of cytomegalovirus exposure and HLA in healthy donors. Sequencing used immunoSEQ multiplex PCR; TCRdb keeps in-frame clones, though not all of them. The sample has around 99,000 clones, roughly 70% seen once. Source material: PBMCs. These receptors came from a woman aged 40 to 50 in good health and CMV-seropositive. The CDR3 runs from the conserved cysteine through the conserved F or W. The order of the fields is clone size, J gene, V gene, D gene, CDR3 protein, CDR3 DNA. A D gene is named only where the DNA matches it firmly. Some rows mark clone size as missing; the rest say once, few, many or name a class of expanded clone.

clone_size: NA
j_call: TRBJ1-2
v_call: TRBV7-2
d_call: NA
cdr3_aa: CASSLEGVRLYGYTF
cdr3_nt: TGTGCCAGCAGCTTAGAAGGCGTCCGACTCTATGGCTACACCTTC

clone_size: NA
j_call: TRBJ2-5
v_call: TRBV2
d_call: NA
cdr3_aa: CASRLFQGQETQYF
cdr3_nt: TGTGCCAGCAGGCTTTTTCAGGGCCAAGAGACCCAGTACTTC

clone_size: NA
j_call: TRBJ1-2
v_call: TRBV18
d_call: NA
cdr3_aa: CASSPQGPGGYTF
cdr3_nt: TGTGCCAGCTCACCTCAGGGCCCCGGCGGCTACACCTTC

clone_size: NA
j_call: TRBJ1-2
v_call: TRBV30
d_call: NA
cdr3_aa: CAWSIGESRGYTF
cdr3_nt: TGTGCCTGGAGTATTGGTGAATCTCGGGGCTACACCTTC

clone_size: NA
j_call: TRBJ1-2
v_call: TRBV30
d_call: TRBD1
cdr3_aa: CAWDRDSFNYGYTF
cdr3_nt: TGTGCCTGGGACCGGGACAGCTTTAACTATGGCTACACCTTC

clone_size: NA
j_call: TRBJ1-4
v_call: TRBV30
d_call: TRBD1
cdr3_aa: CAWRIRTGSGGQGGEKLFF
cdr3_nt: TGTGCCTGGAGAATAAGAACAGGCAGTGGAGGACAGGGGGGCGAAAAACTGTTTTTT

clone_size: few
j_call: TRBJ1-2
v_call: TRBV29-1
d_call: TRBD1
cdr3_aa: CSAGQGGYGYTF
cdr3_nt: TGCAGCGCCGGACAGGGGGGCTATGGCTACACCTTC

clone_size: NA
j_call: TRBJ1-3
v_call: TRBV10-3
d_call: TRBD1
cdr3_aa: CAISEKGARGNTIYF
cdr3_nt: TGTGCCATCAGCGAAAAGGGGGCGCGAGGAAACACCATATATTTT

clone_size: NA
j_call: TRBJ1-2
v_call: TRBV5-4
d_call: NA
cdr3_aa: CASSFQGQNYGYTF
cdr3_nt: TGTGCCAGCAGCTTCCAGGGGCAGAACTATGGCTACACCTTC

clone_size: few
j_call: TRBJ1-1
v_call: TRBV6-5
d_call: TRBD1
cdr3_aa: CASSFLPTGDYTEAFF
cdr3_nt: TGTGCCAGCAGTTTTCTACCGACAGGGGACTACACTGAAGCTTTCTTT

clone_size: NA
j_call: TRBJ2-7
v_call: TRBV7-9
d_call: TRBD1
cdr3_aa: CASSPNGGDRETYEQYF
cdr3_nt: TGTGCCAGCAGCCCCAACGGAGGGGACAGGGAGACCTACGAGCAGTACTTC

clone_size: NA
j_call: TRBJ1-3
v_call: TRBV29-1
d_call: NA
cdr3_aa: CSVVLGGNTIYF
cdr3_nt: TGCAGCGTTGTACTAGGGGGAAACACCATATATTTT

clone_size: once
j_call: TRBJ2-1
v_call: TRBV27
d_call: NA
cdr3_aa: CASSLTWAYNEQFF
cdr3_nt: TGTGCCAGCAGTTTGACATGGGCCTACAATGAGCAGTTCTTC

clone_size: once
j_call: TRBJ2-1
v_call: TRBV6-5
d_call: TRBD1
cdr3_aa: CASSYTGVSSYNEQFF
cdr3_nt: TGTGCCAGCAGTTACACAGGGGTTAGCTCCTACAATGAGCAGTTCTTC

clone_size: few
j_call: TRBJ1-1
v_call: TRBV20-1
d_call: NA
cdr3_aa: CSASDLYEAFF
cdr3_nt: TGCAGTGCTAGCGATCTCTATGAAGCTTTCTTT

clone_size: NA
j_call: TRBJ1-2
v_call: TRBV15
d_call: NA
cdr3_aa: CATSTSNYGYTF
cdr3_nt: TGTGCCACCAGCACATCTAACTATGGCTACACCTTC

clone_size: once
j_call: TRBJ2-7
v_call: TRBV7-3
d_call: TRBD2
cdr3_aa: CASSLTGGGDEQYF
cdr3_nt: TGTGCCAGCAGCTTAACCGGGGGAGGGGACGAGCAGTACTTC

clone_size: few
j_call: TRBJ1-4
v_call: TRBV6-6
d_call: NA
cdr3_aa: CASSYSEADEKLFF
cdr3_nt: TGTGCCAGCAGTTACTCGGAGGCAGATGAAAAACTGTTTTTT

clone_size: NA
j_call: TRBJ2-2
v_call: TRBV5-1
d_call: TRBD2
cdr3_aa: CASRGLAENTGELFF
cdr3_nt: TGCGCCAGCAGGGGACTAGCGGAGAACACCGGGGAGCTGTTTTTT

clone_size: NA
j_call: TRBJ1-5
v_call: TRBV7-2
d_call: NA
cdr3_aa: CASSANVGNQPQHF
cdr3_nt: TGTGCCAGCAGCGCGAATGTCGGTAATCAGCCCCAGCATTTT

clone_size: few
j_call: TRBJ2-7
v_call: TRBV6-5
d_call: TRBD1
cdr3_aa: CASSYRDRSSYEQYF
cdr3_nt: TGTGCCAGCAGTTACAGGGACAGGAGCTCCTACGAGCAGTACTTC

clone_size: few
j_call: TRBJ2-7
v_call: TRBV5-4
d_call: TRBD1
cdr3_aa: CASSWTGGGFTYEQYF
cdr3_nt: TGTGCCAGCAGCTGGACAGGGGGAGGGTTTACCTACGAGCAGTACTTC

clone_size: NA
j_call: TRBJ1-5
v_call: TRBV2
d_call: NA
cdr3_aa: CASNLGLSNQPQHF
cdr3_nt: TGTGCCAGCAATCTAGGACTTAGCAATCAGCCCCAGCATTTT

clone_size: NA
j_call: TRBJ1-4
v_call: TRBV5-1
d_call: NA
cdr3_aa: CASSLIGDRLEKLFF
cdr3_nt: TGCGCCAGCAGCTTAATAGGGGATCGGCTTGAAAAACTGTTTTTT

clone_size: NA
j_call: TRBJ1-4
v_call: TRBV6-5
d_call: NA
cdr3_aa: CASRGERASNEKLFF
cdr3_nt: TGTGCCAGCAGGGGAGAAAGGGCATCTAATGAAAAACTGTTTTTT

clone_size: NA
j_call: TRBJ1-1
v_call: TRBV9
d_call: NA
cdr3_aa: CASSEWAEGTEAFF
cdr3_nt: TGTGCCAGCAGCGAGTGGGCGGAGGGGACTGAAGCTTTCTTT

clone_size: NA
j_call: TRBJ1-1
v_call: TRBV7-3
d_call: TRBD1
cdr3_aa: CASSLNDRVEAFF
cdr3_nt: TGTGCCAGCAGCCTAAATGACAGGGTAGAAGCTTTCTTT

clone_size: NA
j_call: TRBJ2-2
v_call: TRBV7-8
d_call: TRBD1
cdr3_aa: CASSLEQGGTGELFF
cdr3_nt: TGTGCCAGCAGCTTAGAACAGGGGGGTACCGGGGAGCTGTTTTTT

clone_size: NA
j_call: TRBJ2-1
v_call: TRBV5-4
d_call: NA
cdr3_aa: CASSLVGPGQFF
cdr3_nt: TGTGCCAGCAGCTTGGTCGGTCCAGGGCAGTTCTTC

clone_size: NA
j_call: TRBJ1-1
v_call: TRBV12-5
d_call: NA
cdr3_aa: CASGLVGTMNTEAFF
cdr3_nt: TGTGCTAGTGGTTTGGTCGGGACAATGAACACTGAAGCTTTCTTT

clone_size: NA
j_call: TRBJ1-2
v_call: TRBV6-5
d_call: NA
cdr3_aa: CASSYSNRVVGYTF
cdr3_nt: TGTGCCAGCAGTTACTCGAACAGGGTGGTTGGCTACACCTTC

clone_size: NA
j_call: TRBJ1-1
v_call: TRBV11-2
d_call: NA
cdr3_aa: CASSLAWQMNTEAFF
cdr3_nt: TGTGCCAGCAGCTTAGCTTGGCAGATGAACACTGAAGCTTTCTTT

clone_size: NA
j_call: TRBJ1-1
v_call: TRBV2
d_call: NA
cdr3_aa: CASSVNGNTEAFF
cdr3_nt: TGTGCCAGCAGTGTAAACGGGAACACTGAAGCTTTCTTT

clone_size: NA
j_call: TRBJ1-1
v_call: TRBV30
d_call: NA
cdr3_aa: CAWSGMNRKGMNTEAFF
cdr3_nt: TGTGCCTGGAGTGGGATGAATAGAAAGGGGATGAACACTGAAGCTTTCTTT

clone_size: NA
j_call: TRBJ1-1
v_call: TRBV5-4
d_call: NA
cdr3_aa: CASSSPRNLKTEAFF
cdr3_nt: TGTGCCAGCAGCTCACCCAGGAATCTTAAGACTGAAGCTTTCTTT

clone_size: NA
j_call: TRBJ2-5
v_call: TRBV5-5
d_call: NA
cdr3_aa: CASSGGANQETQYF
cdr3_nt: TGTGCCAGCAGCGGAGGGGCGAACCAAGAGACCCAGTACTTC

clone_size: NA
j_call: TRBJ2-7
v_call: TRBV2
d_call: TRBD1
cdr3_aa: CASLGGAVPQYF
cdr3_nt: TGTGCCAGCCTAGGGGGCGCGGTCCCCCAGTACTTC

clone_size: NA
j_call: TRBJ1-1
v_call: TRBV19
d_call: NA
cdr3_aa: CASSGRKGVWAEAFF
cdr3_nt: TGTGCCAGTAGTGGAAGAAAAGGGGTTTGGGCTGAAGCTTTCTTT

clone_size: NA
j_call: TRBJ2-3
v_call: TRBV11-3
d_call: TRBD2
cdr3_aa: CASSIGTSTTQYF
cdr3_nt: TGTGCCAGCAGCATCGGGACTAGCACTACGCAGTATTTT

clone_size: few
j_call: TRBJ2-7
v_call: TRBV5-6
d_call: TRBD2
cdr3_aa: CASRNSGGSSYEQYF
cdr3_nt: TGTGCCAGCAGAAATAGCGGGGGGAGCTCCTACGAGCAGTACTTC

clone_size: few
j_call: TRBJ1-1
v_call: TRBV4-1
d_call: NA
cdr3_aa: CASSQDRGWNTEAFF
cdr3_nt: TGCGCCAGCAGCCAAGATCGGGGGTGGAACACTGAAGCTTTCTTT